The 5 T cell receptor beta chains below come from one sample, sequenced in a study of regulatory T cells in long-lasting Graves disease. As to time point: newly diagnosed GD, antithyroid drugs for less than 3 months. Following extraction of RNA from PBMCs, that RNA was used to make the TCR library. Relying on iRepertoire HTBI primers and Arm-PCR of CDR3 regions, the team built TCR beta libraries. TCRdb fed the multiplex PCR reads into MiXCR, producing one record per CDR3 protein. The sample consists of hundreds of thousands of distinct CDR3 sequences, 13% of them appearing once. In addition, the sample was reused for a study of T cells in Graves' hyperthyroidism and ophthalmopathy.

The sequenced sample was peripheral blood mononuclear cells (PBMCs), obtained at new diagnosis, from a patient treated with antithyroid drugs. The origin of the receptors is a man aged 25-40 years with Graves disease.

This clonotype was counted many times. The chain combines TRBV29-1 with TRBJ2-7; unclear D gene. Germline V gives CDR1 SQVTM, CDR2 ANQGSEA. The CDR3 loop spans 15 amino acids. With 7 bases removed from V and 2 bases from J, the gap between germline ends came to 21 bases. The CDR3 loop is CSAESPLDGTYEQYF. In DNA form, the CDR3 reads TGCAGCGCCGAAAGTCCCCTGGACGGAACCTACGAGCAGTACTTC.

The chain employs TRBV5-1 and TRBJ2-5; TRBD1 aligns across 8 bases. J was trimmed by 5 bases and V by 2 bases; bases with no gene match: 11. CDR1 SGHRS and CDR2 YFSETQ come from the germline V gene. CDR3 length: 16 amino acids. The CDR3 DNA reads TGCGCCAGCAGCTTCGACGGACAGGGCGTGATGGAGACCCAGTACTTC. Protein sequence: CASSFDGQGVMETQYF.

This clonotype has a handful of counts. V gene TRBV20-1 combines with J gene TRBJ2-1; D perhaps matches TRBD2 (6 bases). V lost 8 bases and J 7 bases, leaving 12 bases between the germline ends. The germline V gene has CDR1 DFQATT and CDR2 SNEGSKA (reference sequence). The CDR3 consists of 11 residues. CDR3 nucleotides: TGCAGTACGGGGGAGCCTAATGAGCAGTTCTTC. It codes for CSTGEPNEQFF.

This clonotype was found many times. This chain connects TRBV7-9 to TRBJ2-1; 7 bases match TRBD1. With 4 bases clipped from V and 4 bases from J, the junction kept 7 bases outside the gene matches. CDR1 is SEHNR, CDR2 FQNEAQ, per germline (reference sequence). The CDR3 runs 15 residues. CDR3 residues: CASSSPGTAYNEQFF. For the CDR3, the DNA is TGTGCCAGCAGCTCCCCCGGGACAGCGTACAATGAGCAGTTCTTC.

There are a few counts of this clonotype. J is TRBJ1-2 and V is TRBV7-8; D may be TRBD1 (6 bases). Trimming shortened V by 5 bases and J by 5 bases, and 15 bases separated the two germline ends. The CDR3 runs 14 residues. Germline V CDR1 and CDR2: SGHVS, FQNEAQ. The CDR3 spells CASSLEEGGYGYTF. The CDR3 nucleotides read TGTGCCAGCAGCCTAGAGGAGGGGGGATATGGCTACACCTTC.